This T cell receptor beta chain was observed in a study of control samples from healthy donors and cancer patients. Using immunoSEQ multiplex PCR, the repertoire was profiled, and TCRdb retains in-frame clones only, with some absent. The sample includes 120,000 or so clones, 87% of them seen just once. Germline CDR1 and CDR2: SGHNT and YYREEE (reference sequence). This CDR3 has 14 amino acids. Trimming took off 0 bases at V and 6 bases at J, with 11 bases between the two ends. The receptor's source is a man in his sixties in good health. The sequenced material came from blood. The chain has TRBV5-4 and TRBJ2-3; D is undetermined. The CDR3 DNA is TGTGCCAGCAGCTTGGGTCCAGGCCTCGATACGCAGTATTTT. This sequence encodes CASSLGPGLDTQYF.